The 21 T cell receptor beta chains presented below share a single source sample, sequenced in a study of blood T cell repertoires in COVID-19. The method was immunoSEQ multiplex PCR; TCRdb's version includes in-frame clones alone and lacks a portion of them. The table includes just over 300,000 clones, under 90% detected once. Sequencing input: PBMCs or T cells enriched from blood (not recorded which). The receptors originated from a man aged 25-45 years who had recovered from COVID-19.

This rearrangement joins TRBV5-1 to TRBJ1-6; D may be TRBD1 (5 bases). This CDR3 region has 12 residues. Trimming pared 0 bases from V and 13 bases from J, leaving 8 bases between. Germline CDR1 and CDR2: SGHRS and YFSETQ. Written as DNA, the CDR3 is TGCGCCAGCAGCTTGGAAGGGGCCCCCCTCCACTTT. Translating it yields CASSLEGAPLHF.

The chain employs TRBV6-1 and TRBJ2-7, with 7 bases aligning to TRBD2. After removal of 3 bases from V and 1 base from J, the junction contained 15 bases not matched to a gene. CDR3 length equals 18 residues. CDR1 is MNHNS and CDR2 is SASEGT in the germline V gene. For the CDR3, the DNA is TGTGCCAGCAGTGAGCAGCCTGGCGGGGGAAAACTTTCCTACGAGCAGTACTTC. This sequence encodes CASSEQPGGGKLSYEQYF.

The rearrangement uses TRBV11-2 and TRBJ1-1, with TRBD1 matching 8 bases. This CDR3 contains 15 residues. Germline V gives CDR1 SGHAT, CDR2 FQNNGV. V dropped 8 bases and J dropped 2; count of bases not matched to a gene: 10. The CDR3 protein is CASGDDRGGNTEAFF. CDR3 nucleotides: TGTGCCAGCGGCGATGACAGGGGCGGAAACACTGAAGCTTTCTTT.

The CDR3 here is CASSTSLGGVSYNEQFF. As DNA, the CDR3 is TGTGCCAGCAGTACCTCCCTCGGGGGGGTTTCCTACAATGAGCAGTTCTTC. The V call is TRBV27, the J call TRBJ2-1, with 8 bases matching TRBD2. The CDR3 contains 17 residues. The germline V gene encodes CDR1 MNHEY and CDR2 SMNVEV (reference sequence). V lost 5 bases to trimming and J lost 1 base; unmatched junction nucleotides: 10.

In DNA form, the CDR3 reads TGTGCCAGCAGCTTAGAAGGCGGGGGGAACACTGAAGCTTTCTTT. As protein: CASSLEGGGNTEAFF. This chain uses TRBV11-3 with TRBJ1-1; perhaps TRBD1 as D (5 bases). Germline CDR1 and CDR2: SGHNT and YENEEA. The germline V and J ends were trimmed by 0 bases and 1 base, with 9 bases remaining between them. The length of the CDR3 is 15 residues.

The chain has TRBV6-1 and TRBJ1-5, with D possibly matching TRBD1 (6 bases). V lost 4 bases to trimming and J lost 1 base, with 14 bases between them. The CDR3 runs 16 residues. The germline gives CDR1 MNHNS, CDR2 SASEGT. CDR3 sequence (DNA): TGTGCCAGCAGTGTAGGGGGGGCGAGAAGCAATCAGCCCCAGCATTTT. Translation: CASSVGGARSNQPQHF.

The genes are TRBV5-1 and TRBJ2-7; 11 nucleotides agree with TRBD1. There are 16 residues in the CDR3. Losses at the gene ends were 3 bases for V and 5 bases for J; bases not matched to a gene: 10. Germline V gene lookup returns CDR1 SGHRS and CDR2 YFSETQ. The CDR3 DNA is TGCGCCAGCAGCTCAAGCGGCGGACAGGGGGCCCACGAGCAGTACTTC. Protein sequence: CASSSSGGQGAHEQYF.

The V gene is TRBV5-6, the J gene TRBJ2-1; 9 bases map to TRBD2. The CDR3 sequence is 15 residues long. The ends lost 0 bases at V and 2 bases at J; junction bases unmatched: 0. The germline CDR1 and CDR2 sequences are SGHDT and YYEEEE. For the CDR3, the DNA is TGTGCCAGCAGCTTGGTAGCGGGGGCCTACAATGAGCAGTTCTTC. It encodes CASSLVAGAYNEQFF.

The sample holds one count of this clone. The rearrangement uses TRBV12-5 and TRBJ2-7, with 9 bases that match TRBD1. The V segment lost 6 bases and the J segment 3 bases; nucleotides outside the gene matches: 3. Germline CDR1 is LGHNT and CDR2 is FRNRAP. The CDR3 runs to 13 residues. CDR3 bases: TGTGCTAGTGGCCCGGGACAGGGCTACGAGCAGTACTTC. Its translation is CASGPGQGYEQYF.

In its sample, this clone was seen once. The chain couples TRBV6-1 to TRBJ2-2, with D maybe TRBD1 (7 bases). The CDR3 consists of 18 residues. The V and J ends lost 4 bases and 6 bases respectively, with 24 bases between them. Germline V CDR1 and CDR2: MNHNS, SASEGT. CDR3 protein: CASSVLLAGPGGSGELFF. The CDR3 DNA sequence: TGTGCCAGCAGTGTCCTATTGGCGGGGCCAGGGGGTTCCGGGGAGCTGTTTTTT.

The table lists this clone with a count of one. V and J are TRBV24-1 and TRBJ2-2; maybe TRBD2 (6 bases). The CDR3 extends over 19 amino acids. Germline V lookup: CDR1 KGHDR, CDR2 SFDVKD. V was clipped by 0 bases and J by 3 bases, with 19 bases between them. This chain's CDR3 is CATSDLGDGGERYTGELFF. The CDR3 DNA follows: TGTGCCACCAGTGATTTGGGCGATGGCGGGGAAAGGTACACCGGGGAGCTGTTTTTT.

The V and J genes are TRBV28 and TRBJ1-2; 9 bases map to TRBD1. Losses at the gene ends were 2 bases for V and 3 bases for J; bases not matched to a gene: 4. The germline CDR1 and CDR2 sequences are MDHEN and SYDVKM. This CDR3 is 15 amino acids long. The DNA for the CDR3 is TGTGCCAGCAGTTTAGGCCGGGACAGGGACTATGGCTACACCTTC. This encodes CASSLGRDRDYGYTF.

This clone was picked up a small number of times. This chain links TRBV12-5 with TRBJ2-1, with D tentatively TRBD2 (6 bases). Germline V lookup: CDR1 LGHNT, CDR2 FRNRAP. V was shortened by 1 base and J by 8 bases, with 24 bases between the two germline ends. There are 18 residues in the CDR3. DNA for the CDR3: TGTGCTAGTGGTTTGGCCTATCTGACTAGGAAGGGTATCTATGAGCAGTTCTTC. It codes for CASGLAYLTRKGIYEQFF.

The chain employs TRBV30 and TRBJ2-3; TRBD2 matches 9 bases. With V trimmed by 5 bases and J by 2 bases, 8 bases remained unmatched. This CDR3 has 15 residues. Germline values: CDR1 GTSNPN, CDR2 SVGIG (reference sequence). This CDR3 reads CAWVSGTSPTDTQYF. DNA for the CDR3: TGTGCCTGGGTCTCCGGGACTAGCCCCACAGATACGCAGTATTTT.

The chain carries TRBV4-2 and TRBJ1-3; the D gene is possibly TRBD1 (6 bases). Trimming stripped 3 bases from V and 0 bases from J, with 9 bases between. Germline V gives CDR1 LGHNA, CDR2 YNFKEQ. This CDR3 comprises 15 residues. CDR3 protein: CASSHDRISGNTIYF. DNA of the CDR3: TGTGCCAGCAGCCACGACAGGATCTCTGGAAACACCATATATTTT.

For this clone: Other DNA sequences in the sample encode the same CDR3. The rearrangement uses TRBV29-1 and TRBJ2-7; TRBD2 matches at 7 bases. Trimming removed 6 bases from V and 1 base from J; junction bases left unmatched: 6. Germline V gene data show CDR1 as SQVTM and CDR2 as ANQGSEA. The CDR3 has 13 residues. The CDR3 reads CSVWTGGSYEQYF. The CDR3 bases are TGCAGCGTCTGGACGGGGGGATCCTACGAGCAGTACTTC.

J is TRBJ2-7 and V is TRBV27, with D maybe TRBD2 (6 bases). V was trimmed by 4 bases and J by 3 bases, leaving 16 bases between them. The CDR3 contains 15 residues. From germline, CDR1 is MNHEY and CDR2 SMNVEV (reference sequence). CDR3 residues: CASSSGTGGGYEQYF. CDR3 sequence (DNA): TGTGCCAGCAGTTCGGGGACTGGGGGAGGCTACGAGCAGTACTTC.

The V call is TRBV18, the J call TRBJ2-7, with TRBD2 identical over 7 bases. This CDR3 has 15 residues. Germline V gene data show CDR1 as KGHSH and CDR2 as LQKENI. V lost 1 base and J lost 2; bases outside the gene matches: 5. The CDR3 region is CASSPRGGQAYEQYF. CDR3 DNA sequence: TGTGCCAGCTCACCACGGGGGGGTCAAGCCTACGAGCAGTACTTC.

J is TRBJ1-3 and V is TRBV30; D is undetermined. This CDR3 spans 15 amino acids. CDR1 is GTSNPN and CDR2 is SVGIG in the germline V gene (reference sequence). V lost 2 bases and J 0 bases, leaving 11 bases between the germline ends. The CDR3 here is CAWSLGSSSGNTIYF. The CDR3 nucleotides are TGTGCCTGGAGTCTCGGTTCGAGCTCTGGAAACACCATATATTTT.

CDR3 residues: CASKQGLNTEAFF. DNA of the CDR3: TGCGCCAGCAAGCAGGGCCTGAACACTGAAGCTTTCTTT. The chain combines TRBV4-1 with TRBJ1-1; D perhaps matches TRBD1 (5 bases). CDR3 length: 13 residues. Trimming removed 7 bases at V and 0 bases at J, with 9 bases between. Germline CDR1 and CDR2: MGHRA and YSYEKL.

This clone was observed a single time. The rearrangement links TRBV11-3 to TRBJ2-2; unclear D gene. CDR1 and CDR2 (germline): SGHNT, YENEEA. There are 14 residues in the CDR3. Trimming left V 0 bases short and J 6 bases short, with 8 bases between. In DNA form, the CDR3 reads TGTGCCAGCAGCTTAGATCGTGTATCCGGGGAGCTGTTTTTT. This codes for CASSLDRVSGELFF. The whole variable domain, filled in from reference TRBV11-3 and TRBJ2-2, reads EAGVVQSPRYKIIEKKQPVAFWCNPISGHNTLYWYLQNLGQGPELLIRYENEEAVDDSQLPKDRFSAERLKGVDSTLKIQPAELGDSAVYLCASSLDRVSGELFFGEGSRLTVL.